This T cell receptor beta chain was identified during a study of cytomegalovirus exposure and HLA in healthy donors. The PCR had 60 Vbeta and 13 Jbeta primers. Assay used: immunoSEQ multiplex PCR; TCRdb lists only in-frame clones, some missing. The sample holds about 160,000 clones, more than 80% seen once. This CDR3 spans 14 amino acids. Looked up from germline, CDR1 is MDHEN and CDR2 is SYDVKM. In its sample, this clone was seen once. Sequence at one end of the junction differs from germline and may be a read error. Additional DNA sequences in this sample encode the identical CDR3. What was sequenced was PBMCs. The TCR was taken from a woman aged 50 to 60 in good health and CMV-seronegative. V gene TRBV28 combines with J gene TRBJ2-1, with 8 bases fitting TRBD1. In DNA form, the CDR3 reads TGCGCCAGCAGTTTCAGGGGGCTCTACAATGAGCAGTTCTTC. Its translation is CASSFRGLYNEQFF.